Each of the 4 T cell receptor beta chains below was sequenced from the same sample in a study of shared clonotypes between healthy human individuals. Measured with immunoSEQ multiplex PCR; TCRdb has only the in-frame clones, and not every one. Here the sample spans roughly 2.2 million clones, about 92% being singletons. Sequenced: naive CD4+ T cells from PBMCs. The subset was: CD45RA+ positively selected. The receptors stem from a man between 18 and 29 years old in good health. Some clones in this sample may be carry-over from other donors' samples.

The chain uses TRBV5-1 and TRBJ2-7; 12 nucleotides agree with TRBD2. The CDR3 totals 15 residues. Germline V CDR1 and CDR2: SGHRS, YFSETQ. After removal of 1 base from V and 6 bases from J, the junction contained 5 bases not matched to a gene. The CDR3 sequence: CASSLPTSGGGEQYF. Written as DNA, the CDR3 is TGCGCCAGCAGCTTGCCGACTAGCGGGGGTGGCGAGCAGTACTTC.

V and J are TRBV19 and TRBJ1-1; no clear D. Germline CDR1 reads LNHDA; CDR2 reads SQIVND (reference sequence). This CDR3 spans 15 amino acids. V shed 8 bases and J shed 0 bases, with 16 bases lying between them. CDR3: CASVPRHGMNTEAFF. The DNA of the CDR3 is TGTGCCAGTGTACCCAGACATGGCATGAACACTGAAGCTTTCTTT.

The rearrangement joins TRBV27 to TRBJ2-1; D might be TRBD2 (5 bases). CDR3 length: 17 residues. Germline V gene sequence: CDR1 MNHEY, CDR2 SMNVEV (reference sequence). V lost 5 bases and J lost 0, with 17 bases in between. CDR3 region: CASSPPWERTSYNEQFF. The CDR3, as DNA: TGTGCCAGCAGTCCCCCATGGGAGCGGACCTCCTACAATGAGCAGTTCTTC.

The chain carries TRBV9 and TRBJ2-3; a possible D gene is TRBD2 (6 bases). CDR1 and CDR2 (germline): SGDLS, YYNGEE. This CDR3 is 16 amino acids long. Deletions cut 2 bases from V and 0 bases from J, with 13 bases between. CDR3 region: CASSVSARGSTDTQYF. The CDR3 region has the DNA TGTGCCAGCAGCGTGTCAGCGCGGGGAAGCACAGATACGCAGTATTTT. The entire variable domain, with the rest obtained from reference TRBV9 and TRBJ2-3, is as follows: DSGVTQTPKHLITATGQRVTLRCSPRSGDLSVYWYQQSLDQGLQFLIQYYNGEERAKGNILERFSAQQFPDLHSELNLSSLELGDSALYFCASSVSARGSTDTQYFGPGTRLTVL.